This T cell receptor beta chain comes out of a study of T-cell memory formation after mild COVID-19. Whole-study findings and limits: Contracting CD4+ clones were located mainly in CM and EM, and CD8+ clones in EMRA.

CDR1 and CDR2 from the germline V gene are MRHNA and SNTAGT. Deletions cut 7 bases from V and 8 bases from J, with 6 bases between. This CDR3 spans 11 amino acids. On this clonotype: The antigen remains undetermined.

MiXCR, applied by TCRdb to the 5' RACE reads, yields one record per CDR3 protein. This table has hundreds of thousands of distinct CDR3 sequences, roughly 18% appearing once. Material for sequencing was PBMCs or a T cell subset sorted from them (not recorded which). The chain carries TRBV6-4 and TRBJ1-6; unclear D gene. This receptor was identified in a man aged 18 to 29 who had mild COVID-19 (a few samples of this study predate the infection). Cell type and time point are not known. DNA of the CDR3: TGTGCCAGCACCTCCGATTCACCCCTCCACTTT. It encodes CASTSDSPLHF.